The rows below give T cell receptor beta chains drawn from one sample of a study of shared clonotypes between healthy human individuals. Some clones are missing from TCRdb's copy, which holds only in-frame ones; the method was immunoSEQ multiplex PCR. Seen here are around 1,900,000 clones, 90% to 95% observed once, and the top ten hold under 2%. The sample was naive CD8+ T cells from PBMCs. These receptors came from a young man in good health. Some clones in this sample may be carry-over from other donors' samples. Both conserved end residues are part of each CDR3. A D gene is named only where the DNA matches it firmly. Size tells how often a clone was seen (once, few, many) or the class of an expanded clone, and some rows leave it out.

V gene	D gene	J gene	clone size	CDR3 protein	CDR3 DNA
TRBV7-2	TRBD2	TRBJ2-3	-	CASSPAVVLADPTDTQYF	TGTGCCAGCAGCCCCGCCGTGGTACTAGCGGATCCCACAGATACGCAGTATTTT
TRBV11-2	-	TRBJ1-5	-	CASRLNWGTQPQHF	TGTGCCAGCAGATTAAATTGGGGGACTCAGCCCCAGCATTTT
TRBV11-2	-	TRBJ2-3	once	CASSLGWRDSDTQYF	TGTGCCAGCAGCTTAGGGTGGCGGGATTCAGATACGCAGTATTTT
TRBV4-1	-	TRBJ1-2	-	CASSPKERALDGYTF	TGCGCCAGCAGCCCTAAGGAGAGGGCCTTAGATGGCTACACCTTC
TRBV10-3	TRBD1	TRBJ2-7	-	CAISPDRAYEQYF	TGTGCCATCAGTCCTGACAGGGCCTACGAGCAGTACTTC
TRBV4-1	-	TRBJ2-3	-	CASSQDWQDTQYF	TGCGCCAGCAGCCAAGATTGGCAAGATACGCAGTATTTT
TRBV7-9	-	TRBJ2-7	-	CASEGPWDYEQYF	TGTGCCAGCGAAGGTCCTTGGGACTACGAGCAGTACTTC
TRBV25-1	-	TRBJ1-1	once	CASSEFSENTEAFF	TGTGCCAGCAGTGAGTTCTCAGAGAACACTGAAGCTTTCTTT
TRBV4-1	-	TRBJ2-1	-	CASSHLSGAPYNEQFF	TGCGCCAGCAGCCACCTCTCGGGGGCTCCCTACAATGAGCAGTTCTTC
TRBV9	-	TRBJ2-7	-	CASSVSGQSSYEQYF	TGTGCCAGCAGCGTTTCGGGACAAAGCTCCTACGAGCAGTACTTC
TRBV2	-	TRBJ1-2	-	CASSEVPGSNYGYTF	TGTGCCAGCAGTGAGGTGCCAGGGAGCAACTATGGCTACACCTTC
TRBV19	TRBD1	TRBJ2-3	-	CASSRDRENTDTQYF	TGTGCCAGTAGCAGGGACAGGGAGAACACAGATACGCAGTATTTT
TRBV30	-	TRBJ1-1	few	CAWARGTEAFF	TGTGCCTGGGCACGGGGGACTGAAGCTTTCTTT
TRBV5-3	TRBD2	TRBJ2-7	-	CARRDLAGAISYEQYF	TGTGCCAGAAGGGACCTAGCGGGAGCGATCTCCTACGAGCAGTACTTC
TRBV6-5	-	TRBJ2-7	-	CASRPTWTVYEQYF	TGTGCCAGCAGGCCTACATGGACAGTATACGAGCAGTACTTC
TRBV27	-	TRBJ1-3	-	CASRGGGVGGNTIYF	TGTGCCAGCAGAGGGGGAGGAGTCGGGGGAAACACCATATATTTT
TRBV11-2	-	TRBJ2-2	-	CASSLGITRAASWRELFF	TGTGCCAGCAGCTTAGGGATTACGCGGGCGGCTTCATGGAGGGAGCTGTTTTTT
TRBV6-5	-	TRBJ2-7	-	CASSYGEYYEQYF	TGTGCCAGCAGTTACGGAGAGTACTACGAGCAGTACTTC
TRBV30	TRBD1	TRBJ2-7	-	CAWRAGTGDPGSSYEQYF	TGTGCCTGGAGAGCCGGGACAGGGGACCCCGGGAGCTCCTACGAGCAGTACTTC
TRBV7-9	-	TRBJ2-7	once	CASSLPVPYEQYF	TGTGCCAGCAGCCTTCCGGTCCCCTACGAGCAGTACTTC
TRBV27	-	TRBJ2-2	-	CASSFGPRNTGELFF	TGTGCCAGCAGTTTTGGTCCTAGAAACACCGGGGAGCTGTTTTTT
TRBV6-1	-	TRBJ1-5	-	CASSEARAGHNQPQHF	TGTGCCAGCAGTGAAGCTAGGGCGGGTCACAATCAGCCCCAGCATTTT
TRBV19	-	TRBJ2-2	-	CASSHRGTGELFF	TGTGCCAGTAGTCATCGGGGGACCGGGGAGCTGTTTTTT
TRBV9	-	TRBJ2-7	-	CASSAGDGAYEQYF	TGTGCCAGCAGCGCAGGGGACGGAGCCTACGAGCAGTACTTC
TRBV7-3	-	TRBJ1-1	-	CASSQGPKNTEAFF	TGTGCCAGCAGCCAGGGACCGAAGAACACTGAAGCTTTCTTT
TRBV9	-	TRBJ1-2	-	CASSLGSPANYGYTF	TGTGCCAGCAGCCTAGGGTCACCAGCTAACTATGGCTACACCTTC
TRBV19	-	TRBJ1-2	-	CASQHTLFRGGNYGYTF	TGTGCCAGTCAACACACCCTTTTTAGGGGGGGTAACTATGGCTACACCTTC
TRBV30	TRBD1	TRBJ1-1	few	CAWSVQGHTEAFF	TGTGCCTGGAGTGTACAGGGGCACACTGAAGCTTTCTTT
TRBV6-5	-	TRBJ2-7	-	CASSYSYPGSYEQYF	TGTGCCAGCAGTTACTCATATCCCGGATCCTACGAGCAGTACTTC
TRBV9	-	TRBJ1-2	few	CASSVASSGYNGYTF	TGTGCCAGCAGCGTAGCATCATCGGGATATAATGGCTACACCTTC
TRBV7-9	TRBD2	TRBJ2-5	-	CASSFLASGLQETQYF	TGTGCCAGCAGCTTTTTGGCTAGCGGGTTACAAGAGACCCAGTACTTC
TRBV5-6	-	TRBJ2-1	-	CASSLEWNEQFF	TGTGCCAGCAGCTTGGAGTGGAATGAGCAGTTCTTC
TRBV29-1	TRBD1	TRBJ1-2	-	CSGMETGRQHYGYTF	TGCAGTGGGATGGAGACAGGGAGACAACACTATGGCTACACCTTC
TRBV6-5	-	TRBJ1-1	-	CASSYDRTWTEAFF	TGTGCCAGCAGTTACGACAGGACTTGGACTGAAGCTTTCTTT